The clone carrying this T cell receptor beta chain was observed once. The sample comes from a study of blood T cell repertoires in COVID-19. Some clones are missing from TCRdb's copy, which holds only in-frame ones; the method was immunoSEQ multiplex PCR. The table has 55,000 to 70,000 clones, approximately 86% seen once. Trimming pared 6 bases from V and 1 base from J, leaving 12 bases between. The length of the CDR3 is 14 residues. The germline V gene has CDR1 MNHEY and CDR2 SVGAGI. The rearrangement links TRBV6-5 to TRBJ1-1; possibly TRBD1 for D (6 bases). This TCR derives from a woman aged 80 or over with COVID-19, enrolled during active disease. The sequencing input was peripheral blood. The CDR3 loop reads CASRRGQGNTEAFF. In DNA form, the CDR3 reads TGTGCCAGCAGGAGGGGACAAGGGAACACTGAAGCTTTCTTT.